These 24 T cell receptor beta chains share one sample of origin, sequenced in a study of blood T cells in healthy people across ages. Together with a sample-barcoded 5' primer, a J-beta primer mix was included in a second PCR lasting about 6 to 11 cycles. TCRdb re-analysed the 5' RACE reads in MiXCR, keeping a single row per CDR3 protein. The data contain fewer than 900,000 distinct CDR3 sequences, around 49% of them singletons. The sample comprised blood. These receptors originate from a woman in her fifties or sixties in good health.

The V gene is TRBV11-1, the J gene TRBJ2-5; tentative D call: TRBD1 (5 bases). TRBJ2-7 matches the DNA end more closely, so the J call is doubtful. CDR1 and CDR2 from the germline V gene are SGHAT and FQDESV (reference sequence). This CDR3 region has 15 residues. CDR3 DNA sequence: TGTGCCAGCAGCCCGACAGTTGCGCAACCCTACGAGCAGTACTTC. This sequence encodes CASSPTVAQPYEQYF.

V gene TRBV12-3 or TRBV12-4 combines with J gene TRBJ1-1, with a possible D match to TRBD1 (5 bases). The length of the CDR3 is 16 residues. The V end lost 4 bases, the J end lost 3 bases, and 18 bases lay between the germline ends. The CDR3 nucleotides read TGTGCCAGCAGTTACGGGGCAGGGCACGGGGACACTGAAGCTTTCTTT. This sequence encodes CASSYGAGHGDTEAFF.

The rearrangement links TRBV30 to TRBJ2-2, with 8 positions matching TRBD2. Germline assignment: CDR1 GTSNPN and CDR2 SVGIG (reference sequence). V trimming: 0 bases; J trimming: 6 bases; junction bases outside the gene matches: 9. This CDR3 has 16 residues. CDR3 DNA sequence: TGTGCCTGGAGTGTCCCGCCAGCGGGAGTCGCCGGGGAGCTGTTTTTT. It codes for CAWSVPPAGVAGELFF.

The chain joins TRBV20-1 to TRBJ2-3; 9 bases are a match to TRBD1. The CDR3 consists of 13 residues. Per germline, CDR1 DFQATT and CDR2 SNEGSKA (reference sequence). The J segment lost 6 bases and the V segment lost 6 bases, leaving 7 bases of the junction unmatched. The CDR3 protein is CSADTGGEDTQYF. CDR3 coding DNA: TGCAGTGCGGATACAGGGGGCGAGGATACGCAGTATTTT.

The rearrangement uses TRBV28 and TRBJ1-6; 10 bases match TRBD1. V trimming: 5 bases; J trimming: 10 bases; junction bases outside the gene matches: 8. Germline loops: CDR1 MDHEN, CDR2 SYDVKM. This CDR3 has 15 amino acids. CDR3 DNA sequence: TGTGCCAGCAGTCCTGACAGGGGGCTGGGGTCACCCCTCCACTTT. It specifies CASSPDRGLGSPLHF.

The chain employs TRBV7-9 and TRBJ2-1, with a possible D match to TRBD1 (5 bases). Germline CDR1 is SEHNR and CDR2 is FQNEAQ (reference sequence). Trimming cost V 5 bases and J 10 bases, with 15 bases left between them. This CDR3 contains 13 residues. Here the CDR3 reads CASSPRDRREQFF. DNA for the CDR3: TGTGCCAGCAGCCCTAGAGACAGACGAGAGCAGTTCTTC. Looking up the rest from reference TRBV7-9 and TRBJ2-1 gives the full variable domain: DTGVSQNPRHKITKRGQNVTFRCDPISEHNRLYWYRQTLGQGPEFLTYFQNEAQLEKSRLLSDRFSAERPKGSFSTLEIQRTEQGDSAMYLCASSPRDRREQFFGPGTRLTVL.

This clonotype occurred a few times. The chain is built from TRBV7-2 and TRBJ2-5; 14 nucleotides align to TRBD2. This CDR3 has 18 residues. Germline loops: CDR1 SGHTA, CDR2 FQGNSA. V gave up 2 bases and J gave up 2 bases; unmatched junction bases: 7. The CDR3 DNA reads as TGTGCCAGCAGCTTATGGGGACTAGCGGGAGCGAAACAAGAGACCCAGTACTTC. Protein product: CASSLWGLAGAKQETQYF.

CDR3 region: CSARRLVGSEQFF. DNA for the CDR3: TGCAGTGCTAGGAGACTAGTGGGTTCTGAGCAGTTCTTC. V is TRBV20-1 and J is TRBJ2-1; a possible D gene is TRBD2 (6 bases). This CDR3 has 13 residues. Trimming shortened V by 3 bases and J by 9 bases, and 15 bases separated the two germline ends. CDR1 and CDR2 (germline): DFQATT, SNEGSKA (reference sequence).

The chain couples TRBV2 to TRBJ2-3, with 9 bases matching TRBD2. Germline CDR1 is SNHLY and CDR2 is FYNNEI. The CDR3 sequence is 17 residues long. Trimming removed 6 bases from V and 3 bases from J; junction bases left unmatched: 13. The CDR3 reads CASRTSGTSMGTDTQYF. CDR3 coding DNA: TGTGCCAGCAGAACCTCCGGGACTAGCATGGGGACAGATACGCAGTATTTT. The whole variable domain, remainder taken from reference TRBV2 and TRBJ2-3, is EPEVTQTPSHQVTQMGQEVILRCVPISNHLYFYWYRQILGQKVEFLVSFYNNEISEKSEIFDDQFSVERPDGSNFTLKIRSTKLEDSAMYFCASRTSGTSMGTDTQYFGPGTRLTVL.

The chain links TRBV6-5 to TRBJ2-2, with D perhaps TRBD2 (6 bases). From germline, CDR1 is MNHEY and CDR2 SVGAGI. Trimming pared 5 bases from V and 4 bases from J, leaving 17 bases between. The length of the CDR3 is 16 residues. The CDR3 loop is CASSLTVVGGTGELFF. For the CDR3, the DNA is TGTGCCAGCAGTCTTACGGTCGTGGGAGGCACCGGGGAGCTGTTTTTT.

CDR3 amino acids: CASRFTGLAGEQYF. The CDR3 nucleotides are TGTGCCAGCAGATTTACGGGACTAGCTGGCGAGCAGTACTTC. The chain is built from TRBV12-3 or TRBV12-4 and TRBJ2-7; 9 nucleotides line up with TRBD2. The CDR3 runs 14 residues. J gave up 6 bases and V 6 bases, and 9 bases lay outside the gene matches.

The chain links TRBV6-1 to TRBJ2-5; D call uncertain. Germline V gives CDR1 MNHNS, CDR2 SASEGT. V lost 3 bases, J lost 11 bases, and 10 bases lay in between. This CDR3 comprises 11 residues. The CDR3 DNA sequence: TGTGCCAGCAGTGATTGGAATGAGCAGTACTTC. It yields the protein CASSDWNEQYF.

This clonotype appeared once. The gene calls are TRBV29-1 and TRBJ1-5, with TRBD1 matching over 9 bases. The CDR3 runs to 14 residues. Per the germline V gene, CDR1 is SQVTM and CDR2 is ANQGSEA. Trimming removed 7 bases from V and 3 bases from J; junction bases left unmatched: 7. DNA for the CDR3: TGCAGCGACTCGGACAGGGGCTACAATCAGCCCCAGCATTTT. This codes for CSDSDRGYNQPQHF.

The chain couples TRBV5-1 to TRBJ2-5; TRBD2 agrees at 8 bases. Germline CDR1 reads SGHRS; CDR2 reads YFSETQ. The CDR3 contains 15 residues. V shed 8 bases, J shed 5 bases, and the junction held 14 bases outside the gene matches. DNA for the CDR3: TGCGCCAGTACCATAGCGGGAAGGGTCGCGGAGACCCAGTACTTC. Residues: CASTIAGRVAETQYF.

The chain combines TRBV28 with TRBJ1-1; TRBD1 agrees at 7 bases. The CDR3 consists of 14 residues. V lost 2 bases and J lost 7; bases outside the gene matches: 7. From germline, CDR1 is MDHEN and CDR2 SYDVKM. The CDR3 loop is CASSLQGQPIEAFF. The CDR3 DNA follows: TGTGCCAGCAGTTTACAGGGACAGCCGATTGAAGCTTTCTTT.

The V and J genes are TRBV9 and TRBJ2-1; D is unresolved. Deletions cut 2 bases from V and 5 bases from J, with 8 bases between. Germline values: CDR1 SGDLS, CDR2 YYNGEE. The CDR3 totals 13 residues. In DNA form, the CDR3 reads TGTGCCAGCAGCGTTTTATCCGACAATGAGCAGTTCTTC. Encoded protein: CASSVLSDNEQFF.

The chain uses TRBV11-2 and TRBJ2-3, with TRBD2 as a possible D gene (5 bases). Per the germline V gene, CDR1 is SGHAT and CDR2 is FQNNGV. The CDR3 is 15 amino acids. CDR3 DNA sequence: TGTGACCGCAGCTTCGGAGGACCTAGCACAGATACGCAGTATTTT. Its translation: CDRSFGGPSTDTQYF.

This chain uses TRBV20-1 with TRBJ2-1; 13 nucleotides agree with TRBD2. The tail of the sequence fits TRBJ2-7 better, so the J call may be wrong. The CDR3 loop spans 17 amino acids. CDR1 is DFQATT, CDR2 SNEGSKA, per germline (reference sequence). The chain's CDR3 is CSVWTSGSPSSYNEQYF. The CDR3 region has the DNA TGCAGTGTTTGGACTAGCGGGAGCCCAAGCTCCTACAATGAGCAGTACTTC.

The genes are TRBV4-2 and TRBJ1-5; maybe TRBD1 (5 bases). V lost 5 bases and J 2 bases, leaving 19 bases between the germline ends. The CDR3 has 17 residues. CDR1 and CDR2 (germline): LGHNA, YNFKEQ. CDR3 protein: CASSALWGTNRNQPQHF. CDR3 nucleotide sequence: TGTGCCAGCAGCGCCCTATGGGGGACCAATCGCAATCAGCCCCAGCATTTT.

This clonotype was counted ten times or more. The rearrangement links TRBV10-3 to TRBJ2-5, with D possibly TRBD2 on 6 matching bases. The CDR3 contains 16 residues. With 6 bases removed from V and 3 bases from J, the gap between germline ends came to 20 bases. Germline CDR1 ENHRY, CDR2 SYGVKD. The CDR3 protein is CAISGGSNGPKETQYF. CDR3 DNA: TGTGCCATCAGCGGAGGGTCTAATGGCCCTAAAGAGACCCAGTACTTC.

The CDR3 DNA reads TGCGCCAGCAGCCAAGTCGGTATTTTGGGCGGCTACACCTTC. Its protein is CASSQVGILGGYTF. This chain connects TRBV4-1 to TRBJ1-2; no clear D gene. This CDR3 is 14 amino acids long. V was cut by 1 base and J by 8 bases, with 14 bases left in between. CDR1 and CDR2 (germline): MGHRA, YSYEKL.

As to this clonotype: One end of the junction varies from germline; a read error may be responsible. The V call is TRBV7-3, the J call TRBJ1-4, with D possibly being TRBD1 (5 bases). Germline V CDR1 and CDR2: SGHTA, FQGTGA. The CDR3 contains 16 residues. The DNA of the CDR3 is TGTGCCGGCAGCTTATTCAGGGCTGGGACCAATGAAAAACTGTTTTTT. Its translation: CAGSLFRAGTNEKLFF.

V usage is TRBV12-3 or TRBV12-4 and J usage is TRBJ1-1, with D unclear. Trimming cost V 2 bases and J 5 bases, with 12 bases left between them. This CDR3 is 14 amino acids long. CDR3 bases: TGTGCCAGCAGTTTAAATCCGGGTCGAACTGAAGCTTTCTTT. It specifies CASSLNPGRTEAFF.

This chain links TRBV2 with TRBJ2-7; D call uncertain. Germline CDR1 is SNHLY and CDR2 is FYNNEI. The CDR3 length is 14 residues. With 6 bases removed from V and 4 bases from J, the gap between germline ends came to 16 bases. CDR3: CASRWNRHQYEQYF. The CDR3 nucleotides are TGTGCCAGCAGGTGGAACCGACACCAATACGAGCAGTACTTC.